Listed below are T cell receptor beta chains from one sample, sequenced in a study of cytomegalovirus exposure and HLA in healthy donors. Assay used: immunoSEQ multiplex PCR; TCRdb lists only in-frame clones, some missing. Of some 250,000 clones in the sample, roughly 80% were seen once. Sequencing was done on a sample of PBMCs. All receptors come from a middle-aged woman in good health and CMV-seropositive. Both conserved end residues are part of each CDR3. The D gene is left open where the match is weak. Size is omitted from some rows. Given values are once, few, many or a class for expanded clones.

CASRGGQETQYF	TGCGCCAGCCGGGGGGGGCAAGAGACCCAGTACTTC	.	TRBD2	TRBV5-1	TRBJ2-5
CASSLAFATDEKLFF	TGCGCCAGCAGCTTGGCCTTCGCAACTGATGAAAAACTGTTTTTT	.	.	TRBV5-1	TRBJ1-4
CASSFHGTTFYEQYF	TGTGCCAGCAGCTTCCACGGGACAACCTTTTACGAGCAGTACTTC	.	.	TRBV14	TRBJ2-7
CASRGGDFSGANVLTF	TGTGCCAGCCGGGGCGGGGACTTCTCTGGGGCCAACGTCCTGACTTTC	.	.	TRBV4-2	TRBJ2-6
CASSTPRGTGANTGELFF	TGTGCCAGCAGCACTCCCCGGGGGACAGGGGCGAACACCGGGGAGCTGTTTTTT	few	TRBD1	TRBV7-9	TRBJ2-2
CASRSGGTYEQYF	TGTGCCAGCCGTAGCGGGGGCACCTACGAGCAGTACTTC	.	TRBD2	TRBV7-2	TRBJ2-7
CASRTGNQPQHF	TGTGCCAGCAGGACAGGGAATCAGCCCCAGCATTTT	.	TRBD1	TRBV6-6	TRBJ1-5
CASREDRPASQYF	TGTGCCAGCAGGGAGGACAGACCGGCGTCCCAGTACTTC	.	.	TRBV2	TRBJ2-5
CASSLAGGSTDTQYF	TGCGCCAGCAGCTTAGCGGGGGGGAGCACAGATACGCAGTATTTT	.	TRBD2	TRBV5-1	TRBJ2-3
CASSPLSPGQTGELFF	TGTGCCAGCTCACCACTGAGCCCAGGGCAAACCGGGGAGCTGTTTTTT	.	.	TRBV18	TRBJ2-2
CASSLQETDTQYF	TGCGCCAGCAGCTTGCAGGAAACCGATACGCAGTATTTT	.	.	TRBV5-1	TRBJ2-3
CAISVGSNTGELFF	TGTGCCATCAGTGTCGGGTCGAACACCGGGGAGCTGTTTTTT	.	.	TRBV10-3	TRBJ2-2
CASSLGRSNTEAFF	TGTGCCAGCAGCTTAGGTCGTAGTAACACTGAAGCTTTCTTT	.	.	TRBV7-9	TRBJ1-1
CAWSRGPEQFF	TGTGCCTGGAGTAGAGGGCCTGAGCAGTTCTTC	once	.	TRBV30	TRBJ2-1
CSVDSFYGYTF	TGCAGCGTTGACTCTTTCTATGGCTACACCTTC	.	.	TRBV29-1	TRBJ1-2
CASSLAGTDQPQHF	TGTGCCAGCAGCTTAGCGGGGACAGATCAGCCCCAGCATTTT	.	TRBD1	TRBV7-2	TRBJ1-5
CASSLGTGSNEQYF	TGTGCCAGCAGCCTAGGGACAGGGTCGAACGAGCAGTACTTC	.	TRBD1	TRBV7-2	TRBJ2-7
CASSQDTRMNTEAFF	TGCGCCAGCAGCCAAGATACCAGAATGAACACTGAAGCTTTCTTT	.	.	TRBV4-3	TRBJ1-1
CASSRTSGGASYNEQFF	TGTGCCAGCAGCAGGACTAGCGGGGGGGCCTCCTACAATGAGCAGTTCTTC	few	TRBD2	TRBV5-4	TRBJ2-1
CASSRSGRRYEQYF	TGTGCCAGCAGTCGCAGCGGGAGGAGATACGAGCAGTACTTC	.	TRBD2	TRBV27	TRBJ2-7
CASSGIGQGSGYTF	TGTGCCAGCAGTGGGATTGGGCAGGGAAGTGGCTACACCTTC	.	.	TRBV2	TRBJ1-2
CASSQGTGPGNEQYF	TGTGCCAGCAGCCAGGGGACAGGCCCGGGGAACGAGCAGTACTTC	.	TRBD1	TRBV4-2	TRBJ2-7
CASSYSRDSYSNQPQHF	TGTGCCAGTAGTTACTCCCGGGACAGTTATAGCAATCAGCCCCAGCATTTT	.	TRBD1	TRBV19	TRBJ1-5
CAISSGPEPAGELFF	TGTGCCATCAGTAGCGGTCCTGAACCCGCCGGGGAGCTGTTTTTT	.	.	TRBV10-3	TRBJ2-2
CASSRRTGGSGELFF	TGTGCCAGTAGTCGACGGACAGGGGGAAGCGGGGAGCTGTTTTTT	few	TRBD1	TRBV19	TRBJ2-2
CASSLTAGGLNEQFF	TGCGCCAGCAGCTTGACAGCGGGAGGGTTAAATGAGCAGTTCTTC	few	TRBD2	TRBV5-1	TRBJ2-1
CASSKATGSRSGNTIYF	TGTGCCAGCAGTAAGGCGACAGGCTCTCGCTCTGGAAACACCATATATTTT	few	.	TRBV28	TRBJ1-3